Given below is one T cell receptor (beta chain) in context. This clone was seen just once. Its antigen target is currently unknown. Base qualities are not recorded, but no much larger clone differs from it by a single base. The record originates from a study of control samples from healthy donors and cancer patients (dated by TCRdb to the early 2020s). The library came from the immunoSEQ multiplex PCR assay. Here the immuneACCESS table is served through TCRdb, limited to in-frame sequences with V and J called. Missing clones are a known gap in these copies; in checked studies unresolved V genes cover under half, and the rest lacks a known reason. This sample holds fewer than 200,000 clones; roughly 90% were observed only once. The ten largest clones add up to around 12% of the sample. This TCR derives from a man aged 25-45 years in good health. Material: blood.

The nucleotide sequence is given as TGTGCCAGCAGCGTAGGGGGGGCGTCCAACATTCAGTACTTC. This encodes CASSVGGASNIQYF. The receptor chain draws on TRBV9 and TRBJ2-4, with the D gene tentatively TRBD1 or TRBD2, based on 6 matching bases in each. The germline V gene encodes CDR1 SGDLS and CDR2 YYNGEE. V is reduced by 0 bases and J by 7 bases, leaving a spacing of 11 bases between them. The CDR3 runs 14 residues from the cysteine to the phenylalanine. The read is trimmed to its CDR3 DNA, 42 bases read in frame from base 1.